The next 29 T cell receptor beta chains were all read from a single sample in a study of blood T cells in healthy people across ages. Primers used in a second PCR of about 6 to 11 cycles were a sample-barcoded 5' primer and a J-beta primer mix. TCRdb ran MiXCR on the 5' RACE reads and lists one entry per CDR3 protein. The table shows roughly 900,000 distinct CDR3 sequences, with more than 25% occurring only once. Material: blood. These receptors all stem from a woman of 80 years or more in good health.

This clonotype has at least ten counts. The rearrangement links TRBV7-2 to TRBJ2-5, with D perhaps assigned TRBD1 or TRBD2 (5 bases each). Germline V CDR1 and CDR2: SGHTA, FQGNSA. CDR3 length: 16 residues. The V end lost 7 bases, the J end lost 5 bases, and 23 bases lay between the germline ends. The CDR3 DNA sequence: TGTGCCAGCACACTATCCGGGACGCATAAGACGGAGACCCAGTACTTC. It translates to CASTLSGTHKTETQYF. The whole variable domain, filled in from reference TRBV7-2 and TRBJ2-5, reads GAGVSQSPSNKVTEKGKDVELRCDPISGHTALYWYRQSLGQGLEFLIYFQGNSAPDKSGLPSDRFSAERTGGSVSTLTIQRTQQEDSAVYLCASTLSGTHKTETQYFGPGTRLLVL.

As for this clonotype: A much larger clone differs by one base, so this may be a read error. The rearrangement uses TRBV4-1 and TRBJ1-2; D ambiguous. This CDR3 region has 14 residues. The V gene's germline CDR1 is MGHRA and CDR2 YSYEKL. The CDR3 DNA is TGCGCCAGCAGCCAAGGGACCAGATTCTATGGCCACACCTTC. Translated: CASSQGTRFYGHTF.

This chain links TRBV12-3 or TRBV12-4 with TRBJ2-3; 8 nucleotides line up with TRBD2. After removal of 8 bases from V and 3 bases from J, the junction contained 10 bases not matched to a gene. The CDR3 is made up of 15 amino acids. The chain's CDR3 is CASLTGGTRTDTQYF. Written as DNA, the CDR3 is TGTGCCAGCTTAACCGGGGGGACTAGAACAGATACGCAGTATTTT.

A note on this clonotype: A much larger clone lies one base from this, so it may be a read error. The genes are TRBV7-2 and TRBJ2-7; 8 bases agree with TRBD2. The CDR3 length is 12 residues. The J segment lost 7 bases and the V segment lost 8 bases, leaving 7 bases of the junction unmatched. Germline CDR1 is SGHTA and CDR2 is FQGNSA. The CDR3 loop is CASRTSNNEQYF. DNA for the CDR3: TGTGCCAGCCGGACTAGCAACAATGAGCAGTACTTC.

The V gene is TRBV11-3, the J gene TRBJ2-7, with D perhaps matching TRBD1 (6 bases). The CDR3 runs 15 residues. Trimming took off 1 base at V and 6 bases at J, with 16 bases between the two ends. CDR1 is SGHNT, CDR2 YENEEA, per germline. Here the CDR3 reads CASSLASGADSEQYF. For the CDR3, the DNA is TGTGCCAGCAGCTTAGCTTCAGGGGCAGATAGCGAGCAGTACTTC. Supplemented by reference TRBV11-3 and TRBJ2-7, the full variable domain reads EAGVVQSPRYKIIEKKQPVAFWCNPISGHNTLYWYLQNLGQGPELLIRYENEEAVDDSQLPKDRFSAERLKGVDSTLKIQPAELGDSAVYLCASSLASGADSEQYFGPGTRLTVT.

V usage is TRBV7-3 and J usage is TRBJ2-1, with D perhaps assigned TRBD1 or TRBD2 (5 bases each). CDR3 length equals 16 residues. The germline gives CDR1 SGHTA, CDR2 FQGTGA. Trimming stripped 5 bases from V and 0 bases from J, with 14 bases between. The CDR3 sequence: CASSPSSGLSYNEQFF. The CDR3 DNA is TGTGCCAGCAGCCCCAGCTCGGGGCTCTCCTACAATGAGCAGTTCTTC. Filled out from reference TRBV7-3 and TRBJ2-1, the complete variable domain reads GAGVSQTPSNKVTEKGKYVELRCDPISGHTALYWYRQSLGQGPEFLIYFQGTGAADDSGLPNDRFFAVRPEGSVSTLKIQRTERGDSAVYLCASSPSSGLSYNEQFFGPGTRLTVL.

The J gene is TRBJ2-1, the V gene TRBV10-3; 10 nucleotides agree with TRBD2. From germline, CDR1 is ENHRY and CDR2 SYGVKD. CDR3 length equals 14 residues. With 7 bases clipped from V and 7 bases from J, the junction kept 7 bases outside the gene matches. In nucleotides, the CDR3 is TGTGCCATCACCCGGACTAGCGGAGGTAATGAGCAGTTCTTC. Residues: CAITRTSGGNEQFF.

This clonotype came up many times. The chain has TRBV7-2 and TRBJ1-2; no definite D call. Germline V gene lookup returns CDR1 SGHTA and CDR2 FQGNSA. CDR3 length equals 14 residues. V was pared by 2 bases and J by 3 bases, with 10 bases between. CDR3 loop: CASSLTWADYGYTF. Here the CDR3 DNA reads TGTGCCAGCAGCTTAACCTGGGCGGACTATGGCTACACCTTC.

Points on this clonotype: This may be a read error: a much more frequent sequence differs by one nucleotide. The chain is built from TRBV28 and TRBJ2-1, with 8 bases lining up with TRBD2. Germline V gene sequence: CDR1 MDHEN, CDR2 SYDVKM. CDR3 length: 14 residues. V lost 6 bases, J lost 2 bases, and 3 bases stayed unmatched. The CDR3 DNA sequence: TGTGCCAGCAGACGGCGGGGGGCCTACAATGAGCAGTTCTTC. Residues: CASRRRGAYNEQFF.

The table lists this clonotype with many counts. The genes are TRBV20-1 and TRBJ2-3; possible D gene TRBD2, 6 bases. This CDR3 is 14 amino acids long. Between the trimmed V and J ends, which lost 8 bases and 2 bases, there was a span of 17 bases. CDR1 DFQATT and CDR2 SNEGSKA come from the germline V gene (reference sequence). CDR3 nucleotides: TGCAGTCGAGGGACTCATGGGCCCACAGATACGCAGTATTTT. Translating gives CSRGTHGPTDTQYF.

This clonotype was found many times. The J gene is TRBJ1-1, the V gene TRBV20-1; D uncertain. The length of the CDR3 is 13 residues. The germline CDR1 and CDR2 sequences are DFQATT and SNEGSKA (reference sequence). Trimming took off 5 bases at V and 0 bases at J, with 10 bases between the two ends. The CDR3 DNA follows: TGCAGTGCTCCTGGACGGGTGAACACTGAAGCTTTCTTT. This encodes CSAPGRVNTEAFF.

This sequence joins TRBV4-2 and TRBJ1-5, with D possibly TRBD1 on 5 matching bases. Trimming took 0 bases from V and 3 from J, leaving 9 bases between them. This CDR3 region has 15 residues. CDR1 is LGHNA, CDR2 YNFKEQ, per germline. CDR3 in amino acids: CASSQEAGINQPQHF. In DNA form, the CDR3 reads TGTGCCAGCAGCCAAGAGGCAGGGATCAATCAGCCCCAGCATTTT.

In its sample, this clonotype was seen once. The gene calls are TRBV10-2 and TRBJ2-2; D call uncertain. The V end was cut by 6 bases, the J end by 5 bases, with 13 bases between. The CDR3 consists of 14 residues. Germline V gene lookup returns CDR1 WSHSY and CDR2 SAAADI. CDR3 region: CASSGPPVTGELFF. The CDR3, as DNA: TGCGCCAGCAGCGGCCCCCCGGTTACCGGGGAGCTGTTTTTT.

CDR3 sequence: CASSLIGTGNTIYF. The DNA of the CDR3 is TGTGCCAGCAGTTTAATCGGGACAGGAAACACCATATATTTT. This sequence joins TRBV12-3 or TRBV12-4 and TRBJ1-3; tentatively, D is TRBD1 (6 bases). The CDR3 covers 14 residues. The V end lost 2 bases, the J end lost 4 bases, and 9 bases lay between the germline ends.

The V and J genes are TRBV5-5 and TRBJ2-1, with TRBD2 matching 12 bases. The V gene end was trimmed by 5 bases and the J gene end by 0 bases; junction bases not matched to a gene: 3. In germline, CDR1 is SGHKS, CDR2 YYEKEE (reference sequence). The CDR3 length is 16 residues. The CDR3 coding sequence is TGTGCCAGCAGTCCTAGCGGGAGGGGCTCCTACAATGAGCAGTTCTTC. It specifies CASSPSGRGSYNEQFF.

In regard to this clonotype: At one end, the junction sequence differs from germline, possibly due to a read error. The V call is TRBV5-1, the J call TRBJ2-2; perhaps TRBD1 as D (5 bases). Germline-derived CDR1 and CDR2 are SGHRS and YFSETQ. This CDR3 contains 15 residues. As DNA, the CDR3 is TGCGCCAACAGCTTGTGGGGCGCGAACACCGGGGAGCTGTTTTTT. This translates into CANSLWGANTGELFF.

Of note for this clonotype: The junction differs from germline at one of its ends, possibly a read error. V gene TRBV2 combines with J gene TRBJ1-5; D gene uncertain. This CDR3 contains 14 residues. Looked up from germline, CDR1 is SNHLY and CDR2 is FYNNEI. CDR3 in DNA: TGTGCCAGCAGTGAAAGGGCAAGCAATCGGCCCCAGCATTTT. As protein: CASSERASNRPQHF.

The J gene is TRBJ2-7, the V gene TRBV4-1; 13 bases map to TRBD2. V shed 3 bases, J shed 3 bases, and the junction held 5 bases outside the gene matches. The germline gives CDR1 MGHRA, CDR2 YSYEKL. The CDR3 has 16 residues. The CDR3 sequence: CASSQIGTSGIYEQYF. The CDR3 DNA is TGCGCCAGCAGCCAGATTGGGACTAGCGGGATCTACGAGCAGTACTTC.

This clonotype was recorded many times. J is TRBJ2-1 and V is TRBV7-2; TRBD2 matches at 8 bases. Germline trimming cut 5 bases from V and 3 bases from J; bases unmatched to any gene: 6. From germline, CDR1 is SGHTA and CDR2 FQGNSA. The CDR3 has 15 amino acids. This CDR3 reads CASSGSGEGYNEQFF. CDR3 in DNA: TGTGCCAGCAGCGGTAGCGGGGAGGGCTACAATGAGCAGTTCTTC.

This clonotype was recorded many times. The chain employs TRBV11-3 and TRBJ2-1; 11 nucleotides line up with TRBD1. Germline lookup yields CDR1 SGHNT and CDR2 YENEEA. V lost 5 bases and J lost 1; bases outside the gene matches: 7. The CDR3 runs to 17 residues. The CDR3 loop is CASSQGQGVASYNEQFF. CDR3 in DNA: TGTGCCAGCAGCCAGGGACAGGGGGTCGCTTCCTACAATGAGCAGTTCTTC.

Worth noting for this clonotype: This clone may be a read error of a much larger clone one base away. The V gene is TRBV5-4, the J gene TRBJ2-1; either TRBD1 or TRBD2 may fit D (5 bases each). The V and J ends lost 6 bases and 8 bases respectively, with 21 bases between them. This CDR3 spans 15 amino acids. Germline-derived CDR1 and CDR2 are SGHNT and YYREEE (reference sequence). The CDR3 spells CASTDARGESYEQFF. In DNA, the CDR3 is TGTGCCAGCACCGACGCGAGGGGAGAATCGTATGAGCAGTTCTTC.

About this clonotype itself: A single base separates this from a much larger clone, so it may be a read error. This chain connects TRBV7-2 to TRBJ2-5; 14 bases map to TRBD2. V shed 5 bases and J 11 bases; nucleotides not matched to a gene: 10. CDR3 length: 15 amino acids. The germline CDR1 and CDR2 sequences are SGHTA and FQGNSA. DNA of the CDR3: TGTGCCAGCAGCCCAGGGACTAGCGGGAGAGGAGAGCAGTACTTC. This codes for CASSPGTSGRGEQYF.

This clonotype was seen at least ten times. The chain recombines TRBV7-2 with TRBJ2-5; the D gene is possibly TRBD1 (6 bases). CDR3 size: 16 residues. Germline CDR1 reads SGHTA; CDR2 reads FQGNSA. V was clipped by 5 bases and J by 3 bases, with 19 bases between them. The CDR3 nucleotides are TGTGCCAGCAGCCCCCACGGACCTTGGGACAAAGAGACCCAGTACTTC. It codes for CASSPHGPWDKETQYF.

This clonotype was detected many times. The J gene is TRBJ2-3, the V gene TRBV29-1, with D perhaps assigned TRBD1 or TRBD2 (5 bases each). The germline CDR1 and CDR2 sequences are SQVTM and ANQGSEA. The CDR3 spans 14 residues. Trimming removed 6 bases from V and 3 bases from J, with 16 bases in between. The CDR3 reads CSVQEGSSTDTQYF. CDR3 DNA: TGCAGCGTCCAAGAGGGGTCCTCGACAGATACGCAGTATTTT.

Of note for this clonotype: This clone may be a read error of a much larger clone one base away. The CDR3 nucleotides are TGTGCCAGCAGCTTAGAGCGGGAGGGTCGAAATGAGCAGTTCTTC. It codes for CASSLEREGRNEQFF. The chain is built from TRBV7-2 and TRBJ2-1; 10 bases align to TRBD2. This CDR3 is 15 amino acids long. The ends lost 1 base at V and 7 bases at J; junction bases unmatched: 4. Germline V gene data show CDR1 as SGHTA and CDR2 as FQGNSA.

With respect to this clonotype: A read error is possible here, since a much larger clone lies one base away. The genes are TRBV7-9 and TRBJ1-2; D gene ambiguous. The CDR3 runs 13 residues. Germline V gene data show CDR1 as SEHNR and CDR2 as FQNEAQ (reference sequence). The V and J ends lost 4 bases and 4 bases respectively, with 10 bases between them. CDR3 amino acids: CASSYDLGYGYTF. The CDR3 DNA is TGTGCCAGCAGCTACGACTTGGGCTATGGCTACACCTTC.

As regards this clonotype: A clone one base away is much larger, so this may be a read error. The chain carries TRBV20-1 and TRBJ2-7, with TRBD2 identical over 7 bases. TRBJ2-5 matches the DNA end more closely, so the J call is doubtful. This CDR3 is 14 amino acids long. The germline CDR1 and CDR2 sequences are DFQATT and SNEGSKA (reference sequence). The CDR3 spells CSAYYRGGVETQYF. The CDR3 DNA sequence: TGCAGTGCTTACTACCGGGGAGGGGTCGAGACCCAGTACTTC.

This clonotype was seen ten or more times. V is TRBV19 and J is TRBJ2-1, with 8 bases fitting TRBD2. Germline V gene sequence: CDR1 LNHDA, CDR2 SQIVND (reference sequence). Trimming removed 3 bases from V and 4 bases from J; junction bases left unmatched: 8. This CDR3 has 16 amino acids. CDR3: CASSIESGGRYNEQFF. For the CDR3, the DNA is TGTGCCAGTAGTATTGAATCGGGGGGGCGTTACAATGAGCAGTTCTTC.

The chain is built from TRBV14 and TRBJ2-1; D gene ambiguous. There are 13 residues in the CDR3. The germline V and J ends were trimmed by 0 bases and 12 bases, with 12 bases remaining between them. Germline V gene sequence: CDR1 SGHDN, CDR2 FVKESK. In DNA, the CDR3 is TGTGCCAGCAGCCAAGATTTTCGTCGGGTGCAGTTCTTC. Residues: CASSQDFRRVQFF.